The clone carrying this T cell receptor (beta chain) was found once. The data were taken from a study of control samples from healthy donors and cancer patients. Libraries were prepared by immunoSEQ multiplex PCR; TCRdb keeps only in-frame clonotypes and omits some of them. This sample has about 140,000 clones, with about 85% found just once. Trimming at V came to 4 bases and at J to 4 bases, leaving 4 bases not matched to a gene. This CDR3 contains 14 residues. The V gene's germline CDR1 is SGDLS and CDR2 YYNGEE. V is TRBV9 and J is TRBJ2-3; 9 bases align to TRBD1. The source of this sequence is a woman under 40 in good health. The specimen was blood. The CDR3 region has the DNA TGTGCCAGCAGCTTGGGACAGGGCCCAGATACGCAGTATTTT. Protein product: CASSLGQGPDTQYF.